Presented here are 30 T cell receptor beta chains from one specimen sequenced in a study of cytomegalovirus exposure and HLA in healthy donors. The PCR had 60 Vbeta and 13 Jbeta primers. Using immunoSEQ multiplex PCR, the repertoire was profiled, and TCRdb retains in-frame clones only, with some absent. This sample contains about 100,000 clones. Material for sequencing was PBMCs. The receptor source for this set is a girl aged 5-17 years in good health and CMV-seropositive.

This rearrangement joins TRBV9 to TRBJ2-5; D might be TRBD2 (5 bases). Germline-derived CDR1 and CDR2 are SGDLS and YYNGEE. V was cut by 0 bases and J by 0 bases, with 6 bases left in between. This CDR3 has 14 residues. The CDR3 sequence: CASSVVGNQETQYF. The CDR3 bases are TGTGCCAGCAGCGTAGTCGGGAACCAAGAGACCCAGTACTTC.

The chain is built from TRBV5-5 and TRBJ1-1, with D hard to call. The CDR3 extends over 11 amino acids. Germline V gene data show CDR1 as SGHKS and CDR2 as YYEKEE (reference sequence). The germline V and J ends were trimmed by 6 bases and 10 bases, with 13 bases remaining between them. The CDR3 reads CASTYTQVAFF. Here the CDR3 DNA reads TGTGCCAGCACCTATACCCAGGTAGCTTTCTTT.

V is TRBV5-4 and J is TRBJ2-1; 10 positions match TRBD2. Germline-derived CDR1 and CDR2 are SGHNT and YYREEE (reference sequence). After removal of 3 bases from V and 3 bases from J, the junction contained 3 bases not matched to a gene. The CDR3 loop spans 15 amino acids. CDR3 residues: CASSSPSGGYNEQFF. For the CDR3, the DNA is TGTGCCAGCAGCTCCCCTAGCGGGGGCTACAATGAGCAGTTCTTC.

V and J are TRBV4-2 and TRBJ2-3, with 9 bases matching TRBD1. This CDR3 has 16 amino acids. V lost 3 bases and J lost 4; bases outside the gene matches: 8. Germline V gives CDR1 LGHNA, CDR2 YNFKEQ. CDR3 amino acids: CASSQVGQGRSDTQYF. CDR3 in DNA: TGTGCCAGCAGCCAGGTTGGACAGGGGCGGTCAGATACGCAGTATTTT.

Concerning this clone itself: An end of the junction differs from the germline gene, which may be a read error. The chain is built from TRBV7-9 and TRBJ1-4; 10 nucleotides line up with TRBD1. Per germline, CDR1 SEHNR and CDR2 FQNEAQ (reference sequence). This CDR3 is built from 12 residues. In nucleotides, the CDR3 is TGTGCCAGCAGTACGGGACAGGGGATTTTTCTTTTT. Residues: CASSTGQGIFLF. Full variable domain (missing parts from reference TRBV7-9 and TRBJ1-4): DTGVSQNPRHKITKRGQNVTFRCDPISEHNRLYWYRQTLGQGPEFLTYFQNEAQLEKSRLLSDRFSAERPKGSFSTLEIQRTEQGDSAMYLCASSTGQGIFLFGSGTQLSVL.

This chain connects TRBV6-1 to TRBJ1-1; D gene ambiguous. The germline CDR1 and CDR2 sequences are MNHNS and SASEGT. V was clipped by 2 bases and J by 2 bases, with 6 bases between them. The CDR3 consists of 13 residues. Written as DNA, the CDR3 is TGTGCCAGCAGTGAACAGGTAAACACTGAAGCTTTCTTT. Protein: CASSEQVNTEAFF.

CDR3 DNA: TGTGCCAGCAGCGTAGTTGATGCGAGGGACTCTGGAAACACCATATATTTT. Encoded protein: CASSVVDARDSGNTIYF. The chain carries TRBV9 and TRBJ1-3; D remains ambiguous. Deletions cut 0 bases from V and 0 bases from J, with 13 bases between. Germline V CDR1 and CDR2: SGDLS, YYNGEE. This CDR3 spans 17 amino acids. Supplemented by reference TRBV9 and TRBJ1-3, the full variable domain reads DSGVTQTPKHLITATGQRVTLRCSPRSGDLSVYWYQQSLDQGLQFLIQYYNGEERAKGNILERFSAQQFPDLHSELNLSSLELGDSALYFCASSVVDARDSGNTIYFGEGSWLTVV.

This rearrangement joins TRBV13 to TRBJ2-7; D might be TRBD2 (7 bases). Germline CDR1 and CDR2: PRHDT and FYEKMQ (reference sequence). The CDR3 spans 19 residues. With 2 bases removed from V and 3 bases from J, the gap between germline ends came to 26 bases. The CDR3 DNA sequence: TGTGCCAGCAGCTTACTTTCCCCGTTTTCCGGGGAGGGACACTACGAGCAGTACTTC. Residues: CASSLLSPFSGEGHYEQYF.

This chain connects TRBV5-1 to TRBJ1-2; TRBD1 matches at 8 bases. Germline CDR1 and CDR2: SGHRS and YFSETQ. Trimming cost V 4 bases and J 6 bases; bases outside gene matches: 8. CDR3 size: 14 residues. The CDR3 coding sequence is TGCGCCAGCAGCCGTGGGACAGGTTCGGATGGCTACACCTTC. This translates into CASSRGTGSDGYTF.

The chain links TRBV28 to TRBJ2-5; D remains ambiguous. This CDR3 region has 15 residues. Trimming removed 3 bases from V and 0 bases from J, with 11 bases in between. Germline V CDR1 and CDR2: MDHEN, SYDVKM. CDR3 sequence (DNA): TGTGCCAGCAGTTTCCTATCCGAAGACCAAGAGACCCAGTACTTC. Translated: CASSFLSEDQETQYF.

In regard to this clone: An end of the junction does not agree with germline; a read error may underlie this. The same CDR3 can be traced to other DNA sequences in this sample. CDR3 loop: CASSYSMAGNNSPLHF. CDR3 coding DNA: TGTGCCAGCAGTTACTCGATGGCGGGGAACAATTCACCCCTACACTTT. J is TRBJ1-6 and V is TRBV6-6; D gene uncertain. The CDR3 spans 16 residues. Per the germline V gene, CDR1 is MNHNY and CDR2 is SVGAGI (reference sequence).

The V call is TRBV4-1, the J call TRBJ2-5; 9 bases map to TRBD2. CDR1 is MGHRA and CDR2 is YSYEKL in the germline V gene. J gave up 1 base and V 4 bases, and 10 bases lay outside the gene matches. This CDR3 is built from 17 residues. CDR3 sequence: CASSLGAGRGGQETQYF. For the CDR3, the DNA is TGCGCCAGCAGCCTGGGGGCGGGGCGGGGGGGCCAAGAGACCCAGTACTTC.

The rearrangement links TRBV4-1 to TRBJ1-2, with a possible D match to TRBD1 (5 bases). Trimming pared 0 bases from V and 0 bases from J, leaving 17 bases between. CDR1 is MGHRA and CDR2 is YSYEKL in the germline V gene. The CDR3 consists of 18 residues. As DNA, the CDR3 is TGCGCCAGCAGCCAAGATCTAAATGGGGCAGGTCCTAACTATGGCTACACCTTC. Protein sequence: CASSQDLNGAGPNYGYTF.

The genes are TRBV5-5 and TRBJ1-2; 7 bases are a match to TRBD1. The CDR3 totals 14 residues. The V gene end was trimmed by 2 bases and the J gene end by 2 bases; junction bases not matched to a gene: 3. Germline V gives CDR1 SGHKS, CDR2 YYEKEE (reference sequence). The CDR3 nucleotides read TGTGCCAGCAGCTTCGGGACAGACAACTATGGCTACACCTTC. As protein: CASSFGTDNYGYTF.

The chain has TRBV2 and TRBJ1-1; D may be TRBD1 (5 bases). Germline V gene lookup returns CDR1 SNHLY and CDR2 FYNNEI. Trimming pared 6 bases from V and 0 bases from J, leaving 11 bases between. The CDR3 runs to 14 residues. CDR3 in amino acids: CASRIGHLNTEAFF. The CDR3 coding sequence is TGTGCCAGCAGGATTGGACACCTGAACACTGAAGCTTTCTTT.

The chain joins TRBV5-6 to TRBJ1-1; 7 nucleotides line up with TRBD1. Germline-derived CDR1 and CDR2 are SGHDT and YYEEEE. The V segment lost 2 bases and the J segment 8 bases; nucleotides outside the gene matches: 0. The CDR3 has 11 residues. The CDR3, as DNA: TGTGCCAGCAGCTTCAGGGGGGAAGCTTTCTTT. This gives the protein CASSFRGEAFF.

The CDR3 sequence is CASSPRPPYEQYV. The CDR3 region has the DNA TGTGCCAGCAGCCCTAGACCCCCCTACGAGCAGTACGTC. J is TRBJ2-7 and V is TRBV7-2; D gene uncertain. Germline V gene sequence: CDR1 SGHTA, CDR2 FQGNSA. The CDR3 is 13 residues long. V was trimmed by 5 bases and J by 2 bases, leaving 10 bases between them.

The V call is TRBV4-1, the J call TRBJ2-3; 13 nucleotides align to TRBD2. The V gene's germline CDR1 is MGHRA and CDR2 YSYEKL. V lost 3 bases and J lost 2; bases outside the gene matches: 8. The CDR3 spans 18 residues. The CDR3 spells CASSQGATSGGYTDTQYF. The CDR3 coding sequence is TGCGCCAGCAGCCAGGGAGCGACTAGCGGGGGGTACACAGATACGCAGTATTTT.

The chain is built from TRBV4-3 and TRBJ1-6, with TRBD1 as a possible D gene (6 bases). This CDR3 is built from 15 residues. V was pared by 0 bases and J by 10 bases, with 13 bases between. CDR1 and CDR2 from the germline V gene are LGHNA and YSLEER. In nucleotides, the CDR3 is TGCGCCAGCAGCCAAGAGGTCCAGGGGTTATCACCCCTCCACTTT. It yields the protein CASSQEVQGLSPLHF.

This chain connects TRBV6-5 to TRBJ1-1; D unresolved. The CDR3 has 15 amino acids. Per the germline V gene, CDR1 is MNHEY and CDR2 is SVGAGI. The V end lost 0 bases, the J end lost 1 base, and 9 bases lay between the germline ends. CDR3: CASSYSGRSNTEAFF. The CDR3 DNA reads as TGTGCCAGCAGTTACTCGGGCAGGTCGAACACTGAAGCTTTCTTT.

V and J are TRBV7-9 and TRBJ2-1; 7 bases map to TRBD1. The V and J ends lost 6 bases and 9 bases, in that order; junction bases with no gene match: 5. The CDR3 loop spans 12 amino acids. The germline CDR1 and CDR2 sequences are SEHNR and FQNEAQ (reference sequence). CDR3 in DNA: TGTGCCAGCAGATATGACAGGGTTGAGCAGTTCTTC. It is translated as CASRYDRVEQFF. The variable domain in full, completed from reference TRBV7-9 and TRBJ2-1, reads DTGVSQNPRHKITKRGQNVTFRCDPISEHNRLYWYRQTLGQGPEFLTYFQNEAQLEKSRLLSDRFSAERPKGSFSTLEIQRTEQGDSAMYLCASRYDRVEQFFGPGTRLTVL.

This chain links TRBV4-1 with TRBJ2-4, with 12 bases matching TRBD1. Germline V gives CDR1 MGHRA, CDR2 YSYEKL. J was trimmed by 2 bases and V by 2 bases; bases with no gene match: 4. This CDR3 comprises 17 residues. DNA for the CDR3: TGCGCCAGCAGCCAAAGGGGACAGGGGGCCTCCAAAAACATTCAGTACTTC. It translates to CASSQRGQGASKNIQYF.

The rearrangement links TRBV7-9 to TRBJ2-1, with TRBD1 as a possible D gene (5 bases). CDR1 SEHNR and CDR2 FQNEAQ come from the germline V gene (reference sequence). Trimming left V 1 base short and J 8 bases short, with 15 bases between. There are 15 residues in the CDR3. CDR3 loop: CASSLEGRFGDEQFF. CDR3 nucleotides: TGTGCCAGCAGCTTAGAGGGGCGGTTTGGGGATGAGCAGTTCTTC.

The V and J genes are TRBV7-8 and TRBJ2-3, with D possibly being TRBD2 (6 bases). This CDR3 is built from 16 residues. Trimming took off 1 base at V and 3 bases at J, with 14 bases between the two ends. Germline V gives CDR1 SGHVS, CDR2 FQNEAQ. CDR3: CASSLVSGGRTDTQYF. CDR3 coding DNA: TGTGCCAGCAGCTTAGTTTCCGGGGGTCGTACAGATACGCAGTATTTT.

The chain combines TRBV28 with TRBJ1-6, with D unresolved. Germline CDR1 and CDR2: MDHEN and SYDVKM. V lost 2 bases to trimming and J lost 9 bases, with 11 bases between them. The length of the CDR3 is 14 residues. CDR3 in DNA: TGTGCCAGCAGTTTACGGCAGGAACGTTCACCCCTCCACTTT. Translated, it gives CASSLRQERSPLHF. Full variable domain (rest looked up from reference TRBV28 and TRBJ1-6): DVKVTQSSRYLVKRTGEKVFLECVQDMDHENMFWYRQDPGLGLRLIYFSYDVKMKEKGDIPEGYSVSREKKERFSLILESASTNQTSMYLCASSLRQERSPLHFGNGTRLTVT.

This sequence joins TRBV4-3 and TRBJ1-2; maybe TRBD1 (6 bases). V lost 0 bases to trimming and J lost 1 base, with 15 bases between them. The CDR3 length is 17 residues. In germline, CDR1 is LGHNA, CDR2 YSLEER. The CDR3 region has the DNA TGCGCCAGCAGCCAAGATGGGCCGGGACACTATAACTATGGCTACACCTTC. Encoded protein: CASSQDGPGHYNYGYTF.

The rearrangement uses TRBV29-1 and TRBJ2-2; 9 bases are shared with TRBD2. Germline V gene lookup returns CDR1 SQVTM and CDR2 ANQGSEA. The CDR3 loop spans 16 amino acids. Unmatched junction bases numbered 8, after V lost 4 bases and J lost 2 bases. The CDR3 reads CSVVGAGGLNTGELFF. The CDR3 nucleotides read TGCAGCGTTGTGGGAGCGGGGGGCCTCAACACCGGGGAGCTGTTTTTT.

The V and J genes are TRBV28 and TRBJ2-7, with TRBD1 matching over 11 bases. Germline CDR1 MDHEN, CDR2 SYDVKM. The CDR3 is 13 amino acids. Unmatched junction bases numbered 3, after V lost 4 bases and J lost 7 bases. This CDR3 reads CASSSGTGGEQYV. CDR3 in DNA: TGTGCCAGCAGTTCAGGGACAGGGGGAGAGCAGTACGTC.

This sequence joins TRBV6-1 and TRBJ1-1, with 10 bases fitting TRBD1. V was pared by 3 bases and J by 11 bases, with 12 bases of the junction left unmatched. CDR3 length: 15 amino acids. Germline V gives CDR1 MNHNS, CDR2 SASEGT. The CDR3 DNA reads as TGTGCCAGCAGTGACCTGTCCCGGGACAGGGGTCGGGCTTTCTTT. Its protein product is CASSDLSRDRGRAFF.

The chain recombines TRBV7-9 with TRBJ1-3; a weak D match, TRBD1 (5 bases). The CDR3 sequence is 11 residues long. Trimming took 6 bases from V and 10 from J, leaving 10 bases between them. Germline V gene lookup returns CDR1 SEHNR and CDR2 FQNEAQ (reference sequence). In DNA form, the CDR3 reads TGTGCCAGCAGATTGGGGGGGACCATATATTTT. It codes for CASRLGGTIYF.